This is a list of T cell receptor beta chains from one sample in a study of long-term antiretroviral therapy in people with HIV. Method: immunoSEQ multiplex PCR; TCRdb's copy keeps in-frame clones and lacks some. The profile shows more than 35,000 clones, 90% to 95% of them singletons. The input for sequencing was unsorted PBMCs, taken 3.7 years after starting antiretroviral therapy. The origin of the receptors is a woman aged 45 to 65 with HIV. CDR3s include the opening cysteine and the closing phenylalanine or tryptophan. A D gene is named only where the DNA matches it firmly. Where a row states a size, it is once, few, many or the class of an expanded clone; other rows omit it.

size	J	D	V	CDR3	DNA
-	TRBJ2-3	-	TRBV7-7	CASSLGLGSTDTQYF	TGTGCTAGCAGCTTAGGTCTAGGGTCCACAGATACGCAGTATTTT
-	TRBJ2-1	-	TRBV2	CASSEVGRGNYNEQFF	TGTGCCAGCAGTGAAGTTGGGCGAGGGAACTACAATGAGCAGTTCTTC
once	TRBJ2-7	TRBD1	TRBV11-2	CASSWGQGIEQYF	TGTGCCAGCAGCTGGGGACAGGGGATAGAGCAGTACTTC
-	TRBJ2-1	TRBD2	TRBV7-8	CASSSGRRNEQFF	TGTGCCAGCAGCTCCGGGAGGCGGAATGAGCAGTTCTTC
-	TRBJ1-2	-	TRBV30	CAWSAGDGYTF	TGTGCCTGGAGTGCCGGGGATGGCTACACCTTC
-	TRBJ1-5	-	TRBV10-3	CAIRGDRSQPQHF	TGTGCCATCAGAGGAGACAGGTCTCAGCCCCAGCATTTT
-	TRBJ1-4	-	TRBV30	CAWAGGQGRDEKLFF	TGTGCCTGGGCCGGGGGGCAGGGGCGGGATGAAAAACTGTTTTTT
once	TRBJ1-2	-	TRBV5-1	CASSFEVTNYGYTF	TGCGCCAGCAGCTTTGAGGTGACTAACTATGGCTACACCTTC
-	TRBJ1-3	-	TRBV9	CASSATGYSGNTIYF	TGTGCCAGCAGCGCAACAGGATATTCCGGAAACACCATATATTTT
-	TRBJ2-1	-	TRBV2	CASISYNEQFF	TGTGCCAGCATCTCCTACAATGAGCAGTTCTTC
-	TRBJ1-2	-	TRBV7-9	CASNPPAGGLCF	TGTGCCAGCAACCCACCAGCCGGGGGTCTCTGCTTC
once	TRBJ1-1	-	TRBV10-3	CAATGTGETEAFF	TGTGCCGCCACAGGGACGGGAGAGACTGAAGCTTTCTTT
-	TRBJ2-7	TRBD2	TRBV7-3	CASSLSGGGNGEQYF	TGTGCCAGCAGCTTAAGCGGCGGGGGGAATGGTGAGCAGTACTTC
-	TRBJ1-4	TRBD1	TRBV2	CASSWDRTNEKLFF	TGTGCCAGCAGCTGGGACAGGACTAATGAAAAACTGTTTTTT
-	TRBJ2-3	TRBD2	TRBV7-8	CASSLVGAGGTDTQYF	TGTGCCAGCAGCCTCGTCGGGGCGGGGGGCACAGATACGCAGTATTTT
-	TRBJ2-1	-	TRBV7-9	CASSRTAGDPKFF	TGTGCCAGCAGCCGAACCGCCGGGGACCCCAAGTTCTTC
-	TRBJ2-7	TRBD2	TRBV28	CASSYGGEGYEQYF	TGTGCCAGCAGTTACGGGGGGGAAGGCTACGAGCAGTACTTC
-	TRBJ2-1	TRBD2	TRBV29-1	CSVEGSGGAIEQFF	TGCAGCGTTGAAGGAAGCGGGGGGGCCATTGAGCAGTTCTTC
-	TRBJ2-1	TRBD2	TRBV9	CASSSGGSSYNEQFF	TGTGCCAGCAGTAGCGGGGGGAGCTCCTACAATGAGCAGTTCTTC
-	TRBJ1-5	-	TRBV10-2	CASSVQGDQPQHF	TGCGCCAGCAGTGTACAGGGAGATCAGCCCCAGCATTTT